This passage covers 28 T cell receptor beta chains from one sample sequenced in a study of blood T cell repertoires in COVID-19. Only in-frame clones appear in the TCRdb table, and some are missing; sequencing was by immunoSEQ multiplex PCR. The table lists about 30,000 clones, approximately 91% of them singletons. The sequencing input was peripheral blood. These receptors all stem from a man aged 60 to 75 with active or convalescent COVID-19.

In the case of this clone: An end of the junction differs from the germline gene, which may be a read error. The genes are TRBV7-9 and TRBJ1-2, with 9 bases fitting TRBD1. CDR1 SEHNR and CDR2 FQNEAQ come from the germline V gene (reference sequence). This CDR3 has 13 residues. This CDR3 reads CASSARTGVGVAF. DNA of the CDR3: TGTGCCAGCAGCGCCAGGACAGGGGTCGGAGTGGCCTTC.

V usage is TRBV19 and J usage is TRBJ2-2; 8 positions agree with TRBD1. Germline CDR1 is LNHDA and CDR2 is SQIVND (reference sequence). V shed 4 bases, J shed 1 base, and the junction held 11 bases outside the gene matches. CDR3 length equals 18 residues. In DNA form, the CDR3 reads TGTGCCAGTAGTAACCCCCGCAGGGGGCGAGGGAACACCGGGGAGCTGTTTTTT. This gives the protein CASSNPRRGRGNTGELFF.

V is TRBV25-1 and J is TRBJ2-1; 7 positions agree with TRBD2. The CDR3 runs to 14 residues. Germline V CDR1 and CDR2: MGHDK, SYGVNS. The junction had 4 bases not matched to a gene; V was cut back by 6 bases and J by 2 bases. The CDR3 coding sequence is TGTGCCAGCAGGGTAGCGGGCCCCTACAATGAGCAGTTCTTC. Its protein product is CASRVAGPYNEQFF.

The rearrangement joins TRBV13 to TRBJ2-4, with TRBD2 matching 9 bases. The V gene's germline CDR1 is PRHDT and CDR2 FYEKMQ (reference sequence). The V segment lost 5 bases and the J segment 8 bases; nucleotides outside the gene matches: 10. The CDR3 sequence is 15 residues long. The chain's CDR3 is CASSHGLARGDIQYF. The CDR3 DNA is TGTGCCAGCAGCCACGGACTAGCGAGAGGAGACATTCAGTACTTC.

This chain uses TRBV7-9 with TRBJ2-2; D is unclear. The CDR3 extends over 12 amino acids. The ends were cut back, 1 base at V and 6 bases at J, with 3 bases in the middle. Germline assignment: CDR1 SEHNR and CDR2 FQNEAQ (reference sequence). Here the CDR3 DNA reads TGTGCCAGCAGCTTAGAGCCCGGGGAGCTGTTTTTT. Amino acids: CASSLEPGELFF.

This chain joins TRBV18 and TRBJ2-1; D may be TRBD2 (5 bases). Germline V gene lookup returns CDR1 KGHSH and CDR2 LQKENI. Between the trimmed V and J ends, which lost 3 bases and 6 bases, there was a span of 12 bases. The CDR3 is 14 amino acids. CDR3: CASSPQRDGNEQFF. The CDR3 nucleotides read TGTGCCAGCTCACCGCAGAGGGATGGCAATGAGCAGTTCTTC.

This rearrangement joins TRBV7-9 to TRBJ2-1, with 9 bases identical to TRBD2. With 4 bases clipped from V and 6 bases from J, the junction kept 13 bases outside the gene matches. The CDR3 has 17 amino acids. The V gene's germline CDR1 is SEHNR and CDR2 FQNEAQ (reference sequence). The CDR3 region is CASSSKFSGTSSNEQFF. The CDR3 DNA reads TGTGCCAGCAGCTCGAAATTCTCCGGGACTAGCTCCAATGAGCAGTTCTTC.

This clone is judged medium-sized. The chain recombines TRBV27 with TRBJ2-3, with 10 bases matching TRBD1. V gave up 7 bases and J gave up 4 bases; unmatched junction bases: 8. Looked up from germline, CDR1 is MNHEY and CDR2 is SMNVEV (reference sequence). The CDR3 is 15 amino acids. The DNA for the CDR3 is TGTGCCAGCAAAGACCGGGACAGGGGACCAGATACGCAGTATTTT. This sequence encodes CASKDRDRGPDTQYF.

This clone was picked up one time. The V call is TRBV19, the J call TRBJ1-2, with D perhaps TRBD1 (5 bases). The CDR3 is made up of 16 amino acids. Germline CDR1 and CDR2: LNHDA and SQIVND (reference sequence). The ends were cut back, 3 bases at V and 4 bases at J, with 18 bases in the middle. The CDR3 DNA sequence: TGTGCCAGTAGTATTAGCGGACAAATTCCTTTCTATGGCTACACCTTC. Encoded protein: CASSISGQIPFYGYTF. Using reference TRBV19 and TRBJ1-2 for the parts outside the CDR3, the full variable domain is DGGITQSPKYLFRKEGQNVTLSCEQNLNHDAMYWYRQDPGQGLRLIYYSQIVNDFQKGDIAEGYSVSREKKESFPLTVTSAQKNPTAFYLCASSISGQIPFYGYTFGSGTRLTVV.

V and J are TRBV25-1 and TRBJ1-3; a possible D gene is TRBD1 (6 bases). Germline CDR1 MGHDK, CDR2 SYGVNS. Deletions cut 4 bases from V and 5 bases from J, with 15 bases between. The CDR3 spans 15 residues. The DNA for the CDR3 is TGTGCCAGCAGTGCCTACGGGGGGCGAAGAAACACCATATATTTT. This sequence encodes CASSAYGGRRNTIYF.

The rearrangement links TRBV6-2 or TRBV6-3 to TRBJ1-2; no clear D gene. Deletions cut 5 bases from V and 4 bases from J, with 8 bases between. CDR1 MNHEY and CDR2 SVGEGT come from the germline V gene. CDR3 size: 12 residues. In nucleotides, the CDR3 is TGTGCCAGCAGTCGACGGGGCTATGGCTACACCTTC. Translation gives CASSRRGYGYTF.

This clone has only one observation. V and J are TRBV25-1 and TRBJ2-7, with D possibly being TRBD2 (6 bases). In germline, CDR1 is MGHDK, CDR2 SYGVNS. The V end was cut by 5 bases, the J end by 7 bases, with 18 bases between. The CDR3 sequence is 14 residues long. Written as DNA, the CDR3 is TGTGCCAGCAGTAACGCGGGATCCTTTGGGGAGCAGTACTTC. Its protein product is CASSNAGSFGEQYF.

The chain is built from TRBV5-1 and TRBJ1-1, with 9 nucleotides matching TRBD1. Germline loops: CDR1 SGHRS, CDR2 YFSETQ. The length of the CDR3 is 16 residues. Germline trimming cut 3 bases from V and 3 bases from J; bases unmatched to any gene: 9. CDR3 coding DNA: TGCGCCAGCAGCTGGAATATGGGACAGGGATACACTGAAGCTTTCTTT. It specifies CASSWNMGQGYTEAFF.

CDR3 sequence reads: CASRDSGVYNEQFF. CDR3 in DNA: TGTGCCAGCAGAGATAGCGGCGTGTACAATGAGCAGTTCTTC. The chain carries TRBV6-5 and TRBJ2-1; D is possibly TRBD2 (6 bases). The CDR3 runs to 14 residues. V lost 6 bases, J lost 4 bases, and 13 bases lay in between. CDR1 is MNHEY and CDR2 is SVGAGI in the germline V gene.

This rearrangement joins TRBV18 to TRBJ1-1, with 11 bases lining up with TRBD1. Germline assignment: CDR1 KGHSH and CDR2 LQKENI. CDR3 length equals 16 residues. V lost 3 bases to trimming and J lost 0 bases; unmatched junction nucleotides: 3. CDR3 in DNA: TGTGCCAGCTCACCTCAGGACAGGGGGCTGAACACTGAAGCTTTCTTT. This translates into CASSPQDRGLNTEAFF.

The CDR3 here is CASGSGQGAMAYTF. The CDR3 DNA sequence: TGTGCTAGTGGCTCAGGACAGGGAGCCATGGCCTACACCTTC. The V gene is TRBV12-5, the J gene TRBJ1-2, with 8 nucleotides matching TRBD1. The V segment lost 6 bases and the J segment 10 bases; nucleotides outside the gene matches: 13. The CDR3 sequence is 14 residues long. Germline V lookup: CDR1 LGHNT, CDR2 FRNRAP.

This chain joins TRBV24-1 and TRBJ2-3, with 7 nucleotides matching TRBD1. Germline CDR1 is KGHDR and CDR2 is SFDVKD. The V and J ends lost 0 bases and 8 bases, in that order; junction bases with no gene match: 10. The length of the CDR3 is 16 residues. Written as DNA, the CDR3 is TGTGCCACCAGTGATTTGGGGGACAGCGGATGGGGTACGCAGTATTTT. This translates into CATSDLGDSGWGTQYF.

A single count supports this clone. The chain carries TRBV16 and TRBJ2-2, with TRBD2 matching 9 bases. Germline loops: CDR1 KGHSY, CDR2 FQNENV. The CDR3 length is 17 residues. V shed 0 bases and J 3 bases; nucleotides not matched to a gene: 5. CDR3 DNA: TGTGCCAGCAGCCAATCGGGGAGACTAGCGGACACCGGGGAGCTGTTTTTT. This translates into CASSQSGRLADTGELFF.

This clone was seen a single time. This chain connects TRBV4-1 to TRBJ1-2, with D maybe TRBD1 (6 bases). Trimming shortened V by 1 base and J by 4 bases, and 10 bases separated the two germline ends. Per the germline V gene, CDR1 is MGHRA and CDR2 is YSYEKL. There are 14 residues in the CDR3. In DNA form, the CDR3 reads TGCGCCAGCAGCCAAGGGACAGACAGCTATGGCTACACCTTC. Amino acid sequence: CASSQGTDSYGYTF.

The CDR3 DNA sequence: TGTGCCAGCAGGGTTACAGGGGGGGGTACTGAAGCTTTCTTT. It translates to CASRVTGGGTEAFF. V and J are TRBV7-2 and TRBJ1-1, with TRBD1 matching over 8 bases. The CDR3 runs to 14 residues. Germline loops: CDR1 SGHTA, CDR2 FQGNSA. The trim removed 6 bases at V and 5 bases at J, leaving 8 bases unmatched.

The V gene is TRBV18, the J gene TRBJ1-2, with 7 bases lining up with TRBD1. This CDR3 is 13 amino acids long. The J segment lost 7 bases and the V segment lost 3 bases, leaving 5 bases of the junction unmatched. Germline CDR1 is KGHSH and CDR2 is LQKENI. The CDR3 nucleotides read TGTGCCAGCTCACCCGACAGGGTGAGTGGCTACACCTTC. Protein: CASSPDRVSGYTF.

The chain recombines TRBV7-2 with TRBJ1-5; D call uncertain. Trimming removed 1 base from V and 0 bases from J, with 7 bases in between. Germline lookup yields CDR1 SGHTA and CDR2 FQGNSA. This CDR3 contains 15 residues. CDR3 nucleotide sequence: TGTGCCAGCAGCTTAGAGTACAGTAGCAATCAGCCCCAGCATTTT. The encoded protein is CASSLEYSSNQPQHF.

J is TRBJ2-1 and V is TRBV3-1 (or the pseudogene TRBV3-2); 10 nucleotides match TRBD2. The V gene's germline CDR1 is LGHDT and CDR2 YNNKEL (reference sequence). J lost 10 bases, V lost 0 bases, and 12 bases had no gene match. This CDR3 contains 17 residues. The CDR3 DNA reads TGTGCCAGCAGCCAAGATCCCGCCGCTAGCGGGGGTTCCGAGCAGTTCTTC. It encodes CASSQDPAASGGSEQFF.

The chain couples TRBV19 to TRBJ1-5; 8 bases map to TRBD1. CDR1 LNHDA and CDR2 SQIVND come from the germline V gene (reference sequence). J lost 7 bases, V lost 8 bases, and 7 bases had no gene match. CDR3 length: 13 amino acids. The DNA for the CDR3 is TGTGCCAGTTCGGACAGGGAAAGCCAGCCCCAGCATTTT. Translated, it gives CASSDRESQPQHF.

The J gene is TRBJ1-5, the V gene TRBV3-1 (or the pseudogene TRBV3-2), with a weak D call TRBD1 (5 bases). V shed 3 bases and J shed 5 bases, with 11 bases lying between them. The CDR3 has 14 amino acids. Germline V gene lookup returns CDR1 LGHDT and CDR2 YNNKEL (reference sequence). CDR3 residues: CASSQGQSHQPQHF. The DNA for the CDR3 is TGTGCCAGCAGCCAGGGGCAGAGCCATCAGCCCCAGCATTTT.

The rearrangement uses TRBV5-1 and TRBJ1-1; D is unresolved. This CDR3 is built from 13 residues. Germline-derived CDR1 and CDR2 are SGHRS and YFSETQ. V gave up 4 bases and J gave up 8 bases, with 15 bases separating them. The DNA of the CDR3 is TGCGCCAGCAGCCCGCCATTATCCAGGGAAGCTTTCTTT. Translation gives CASSPPLSREAFF. Complete variable domain (other parts from reference TRBV5-1 and TRBJ1-1): KAGVTQTPRYLIKTRGQQVTLSCSPISGHRSVSWYQQTPGQGLQFLFEYFSETQRNKGNFPGRFSGRQFSNSRSEMNVSTLELGDSALYLCASSPPLSREAFFGQGTRLTVV.

This CDR3 is CASSRIAWTGSNQPQHF. The DNA of the CDR3 is TGCGCCAGCAGCCGCATAGCCTGGACAGGGTCCAATCAGCCCCAGCATTTT. V gene TRBV4-1 combines with J gene TRBJ1-5, with 8 bases matching TRBD1. The germline V gene has CDR1 MGHRA and CDR2 YSYEKL. V was clipped by 4 bases and J by 3 bases; unmatched bases: 11. The length of the CDR3 is 17 residues.

The J gene is TRBJ1-1, the V gene TRBV27; D remains unclear. Germline V gene lookup returns CDR1 MNHEY and CDR2 SMNVEV (reference sequence). This CDR3 region has 14 residues. V dropped 6 bases and J dropped 1 base, with 12 bases sitting between them. CDR3 coding DNA: TGTGCCAGCAGATCCACACCTGCGAACACTGAAGCTTTCTTT. Translation gives CASRSTPANTEAFF.